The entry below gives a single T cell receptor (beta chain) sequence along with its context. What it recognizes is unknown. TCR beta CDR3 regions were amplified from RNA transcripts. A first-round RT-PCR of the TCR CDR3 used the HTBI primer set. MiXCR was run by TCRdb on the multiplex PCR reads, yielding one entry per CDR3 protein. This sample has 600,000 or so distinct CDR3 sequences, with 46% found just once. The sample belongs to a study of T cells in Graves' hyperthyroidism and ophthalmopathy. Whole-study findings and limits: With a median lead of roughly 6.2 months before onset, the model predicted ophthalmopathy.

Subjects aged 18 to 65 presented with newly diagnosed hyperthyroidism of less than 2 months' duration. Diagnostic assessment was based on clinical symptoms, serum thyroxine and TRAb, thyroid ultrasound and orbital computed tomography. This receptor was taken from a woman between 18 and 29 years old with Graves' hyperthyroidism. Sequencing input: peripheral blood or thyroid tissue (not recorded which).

CDR3 sequence reads: CSVEMTSGSRTGELFF. CDR3 sequence (DNA): TGCAGCGTTGAAATGACTAGCGGGAGCCGGACCGGGGAGCTGTTTTTT. This chain links TRBV29-1 with TRBJ2-2; TRBD2 aligns across 12 bases. Germline-derived CDR1 and CDR2 are SQVTM and ANQGSEA. This CDR3 has 16 residues. V gave up 2 bases and J gave up 5 bases; unmatched junction bases: 6.